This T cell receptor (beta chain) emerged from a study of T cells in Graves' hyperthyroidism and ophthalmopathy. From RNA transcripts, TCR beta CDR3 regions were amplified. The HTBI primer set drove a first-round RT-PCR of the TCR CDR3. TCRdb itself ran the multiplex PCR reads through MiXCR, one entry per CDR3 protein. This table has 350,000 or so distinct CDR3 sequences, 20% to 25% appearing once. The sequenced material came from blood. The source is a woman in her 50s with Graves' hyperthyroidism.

DNA for the CDR3: TGTGCCAGCAGTGCTCGGGGCTGGGGGTACTACGAGCAGTACTTC. It translates to CASSARGWGYYEQYF. This chain uses TRBV6-1 with TRBJ2-7; the D call may be TRBD1 or TRBD2 (5 bases each). V lost 4 bases and J lost 3, with 16 bases in between. Germline assignment: CDR1 MNHNS and CDR2 SASEGT. The CDR3 covers 15 residues.